This T cell receptor beta chain was sequenced for a study of cytomegalovirus exposure and HLA in healthy donors. CDR3 length: 15 amino acids. Germline-derived CDR1 and CDR2 are MDHEN and SYDVKM. Germline trimming cut 6 bases from V and 3 bases from J; bases unmatched to any gene: 10. Each donor's status was that of a healthy bone marrow donor. Use of 60 Vbeta and 13 Jbeta primers characterized the PCR. Libraries were prepared by immunoSEQ multiplex PCR; TCRdb keeps only in-frame clonotypes and omits some of them. The table shows 110,000 to 150,000 clones, with roughly 82% occurring only once. Sequenced: PBMCs. The TCR comes from a man between 18 and 29 years old in good health and CMV-seropositive. The chain carries TRBV28 and TRBJ2-7; 8 bases align to TRBD1. The CDR3 reads CASSSVTGQGYEQYF. The CDR3 region has the DNA TGTGCCAGCAGCTCCGTCACTGGACAGGGCTACGAGCAGTACTTC.